Reported below is one T cell receptor beta chain. Its antigen target is currently unknown. No base-level quality is on record; no much larger clone is a single base apart. Healthy HIV-negative adults with no recently reported acute infections or vaccinations were included as donors. All donors were Caucasian adults living in Nashville, Tennessee, USA. The CD8 memory samples were a combination of magnetically selected CD45RO+ cells and CCR7-negative CD45RA+ effector memory (TemRA) cells. Blood was collected by leukapheresis, and PBMCs were isolated by Ficoll-Histopaque density gradient centrifugation and then cryopreserved in liquid nitrogen vapor phase. Analytical flow cytometry was used to check the purity and quantity of each magnetically sorted T cell population. Genomic DNA was isolated from each sorted fraction and quantified by UV absorbance on a Nanodrop 2000c. This sample was included in a study of shared clonotypes between healthy human individuals (dated by TCRdb to the early 2020s). Study-level background: The cohort comprised a couple of women and three men aged 18 to 49 years. For each donor, three plates each were used for CD4 naive and CD4 memory, two plates were used for CD8 naive, and one plate was used for CD8 memory. To estimate repertoire size and how much clonotype sharing occurs between individuals, the study deeply sequenced the blood TCR repertoires of a handful of healthy adults. To increase sequencing depth and limit assay-specific biases, TCR repertoire library preparation and sequencing were carried out by different laboratories using diverse techniques. Leukapheresis yielded between about 0.94 and 9 billion PBMCs per donor.

What the research found in general, with its limitations: Because the study included only a small number of donors, the genetic and exposure-history diversity represented was limited. When a handful of donors were compared, the shared fraction of clonotypes was around 5% for naive CD4, 3.5% to 4% for naive CD8, more than 2% for memory CD4, and about 0.36% for memory CD8. Incomplete sequencing was indicated by rarefaction of sorted-subset datasets, despite the large sequencing depth. Pairwise subsampling led to the expectation that sequencing depth would affect the degree of clonotype sharing among donors. Compared with non-shared clonotypes, the clonotypes found in all four sorted-subset donors had higher generation probabilities. Naive subsets generally had larger estimated clonotype richness than memory subsets. Only blood was sampled, and tissue TCR repertoires likely differ from those in blood.

Using the deep immunoSEQ assay, multiplex PCR amplified TCR CDR3 regions from genomic DNA. Genomic DNA extracted from each cell subset was distributed evenly over all wells of several immunoSEQ 96-well plates, and each plate served as one replicate. For sorted subsets, about 200 ng genomic DNA, equal to 30,000 to 35,000 T cell genomes, was loaded into each replicate PCR. The purified libraries were quantified using a Qubit 3.0 fluorometer, sized with a Bioanalyzer 2100, and then quantified again using the KAPA Library Quantification kit. Each immunoSEQ 96-well plate was sequenced on its own single-read 150-cycle Illumina NextSeq 550 flow cell. In the source study's methods: Because the immunoSEQ output held only junctional sequences and lacked quality scores, the filtering could not match the filtering applied to full-length reads. To assign V/J genes and CDR3, sequences were annotated against IMGT germline references using PyIR, a Python wrapper for IgBLAST v1.9. Reads were filtered out if the reads had weak V/J assignments (E-value above 1e-6), no CDR3, stop codons, out-of-frame junctions, or ambiguous translated residues. A V3J clonotype was defined by an identical inferred V gene, J gene, and CDR3 amino acid sequence. Percentage overlap between repertoires was calculated by dividing the number of shared unique clonotypes by the size of the smaller repertoire. Richness of each repertoire was evaluated using RTK rarefaction, the Chao1 estimator, and Recon v2.1 estimates of unobserved clonotypes. Generation probabilities for all TCRbeta clonotypes obtained by the gDNA method from a few donors were computed using OLGA. The table was pulled from immuneACCESS by TCRdb, which kept in-frame rearrangements only. Such tables lose some clones; where checked, under half of the loss comes from unresolved V genes, and the rest has no known cause. That table supplies the V and J calls and clone size; D and trimming were determined from the DNA. The sample yields roughly 320,000 clones; roughly 84% were counted once. The ten largest clonotypes hold around 15% of the sample.

This receptor was obtained from a young man in good health. The specimen sequenced was memory CD8+ T cells sorted from blood. Read against the paper, the sample's cell subset or site label means: CD45RO+ cells pooled with CCR7-negative TemRA cells.

The CDR3 sequence is CASSQVGPHTEAFF. The DNA sequence reads TGCGCCAGCAGCCAAGTCGGTCCCCACACTGAAGCTTTCTTT. The V and J genes are TRBV4-3 and TRBJ1-1, with no D gene named confidently. V and J lose 1 base and 3 bases, and a span of 9 bases separates them. The germline V gene supplies CDR1 LGHNA and CDR2 YSLEER. From the cysteine up to the phenylalanine, the CDR3 has a length of 14 residues. Solely the CDR3 DNA is kept, with 42 bases framed from the first base.